A single sample gave rise to the 17 T cell receptor beta chains below, sequenced in a study of spatial heterogeneity in lung cancer. Time point specified: sample taken at primary tumor resection. Using its own MiXCR run on the 5' RACE reads, TCRdb lists one record per CDR3 protein. The sample lists about 23,000 distinct CDR3 sequences, about 3% seen once, with under 35% in the top ten. The specimen was PBMCs, collected at surgery. Source of these receptors: a female donor with early-stage non-small cell lung cancer.

This clonotype appeared many times. The V call is TRBV25-1, the J call TRBJ2-1, with D tentatively TRBD1 or TRBD2 (6 bases each). This CDR3 has 12 amino acids. The V end lost 1 base, the J end lost 12 bases, and 10 bases lay between the germline ends. The germline V gene encodes CDR1 MGHDK and CDR2 SYGVNS. CDR3 in amino acids: CASSELRGVQFF. CDR3 nucleotides: TGTGCCAGCAGTGAATTGAGGGGGGTGCAGTTCTTC. Filled out from reference TRBV25-1 and TRBJ2-1, the complete variable domain reads EADIYQTPRYLVIGTGKKITLECSQTMGHDKMYWYQQDPGMELHLIHYSYGVNSTEKGDLSSESTVSRIRTEHFPLTLESARPSHTSQYLCASSELRGVQFFGPGTRLTVL.

This clonotype occurred many times. The V and J genes are TRBV6-2 or TRBV6-3 and TRBJ2-1; D gene unclear. Germline V gene data show CDR1 as MNHEY and CDR2 as SVGEGT. The CDR3 runs to 12 residues. With 3 bases removed from V and 7 bases from J, the gap between germline ends came to 7 bases. The CDR3 loop reads CASSYARNEQFF. For the CDR3, the DNA is TGTGCCAGCAGTTATGCCCGAAATGAGCAGTTCTTC.

This clonotype was seen at least ten times. The chain is built from TRBV2 and TRBJ2-1; maybe TRBD2 (6 bases). V was pared by 3 bases and J by 3 bases, with 9 bases between. Germline loops: CDR1 SNHLY, CDR2 FYNNEI. The CDR3 is 14 residues long. Written as DNA, the CDR3 is TGTGCCAGCAGTGATGTAGCGGTCTACAATGAGCAGTTCTTC. Translated: CASSDVAVYNEQFF.

This clonotype was observed at least ten times. The chain links TRBV28 to TRBJ2-2, with no clear D. V shed 5 bases and J shed 5 bases, with 6 bases lying between them. CDR1 is MDHEN, CDR2 SYDVKM, per germline. The CDR3 runs to 12 residues. Written as DNA, the CDR3 is TGTGCCAGCAGTCGACCGACCGGGGAGCTGTTTTTT. Translating it yields CASSRPTGELFF.

The chain uses TRBV12-3 or TRBV12-4 and TRBJ1-3, with D possibly matching TRBD1 (6 bases). The V end lost 5 bases, the J end lost 1 base, and 12 bases lay between the germline ends. The CDR3 extends over 15 amino acids. The CDR3 coding sequence is TGTGCCAGCAGTCCCACAGGGTTATCTGGAAACACCATATATTTT. Protein sequence: CASSPTGLSGNTIYF.

The chain combines TRBV6-6 with TRBJ2-5; 8 bases map to TRBD2. Trimming cost V 6 bases and J 5 bases; bases outside gene matches: 8. This CDR3 contains 14 residues. Germline loops: CDR1 MNHNY, CDR2 SVGAGI (reference sequence). The CDR3 DNA sequence: TGTGCCAGCAGGGGAGCGGGAGCGGTGGAGACCCAGTACTTC. This sequence encodes CASRGAGAVETQYF.

This clonotype appeared many times. The J gene is TRBJ2-5, the V gene TRBV7-2; 7 positions agree with TRBD1. This CDR3 has 16 amino acids. The J segment lost 5 bases and the V segment lost 0 bases, leaving 9 bases of the junction unmatched. The germline gives CDR1 SGHTA, CDR2 FQGNSA. Here the CDR3 DNA reads TGTGCCAGCAGCTTAGCCCAAGGGGGCAGGGTTGAGACCCAGTACTTC. Translating gives CASSLAQGGRVETQYF.

This clonotype was recorded many times. The chain carries TRBV7-9 and TRBJ2-1; TRBD2 aligns across 11 bases. The ends lost 5 bases at V and 5 bases at J; junction bases unmatched: 5. The CDR3 runs to 15 residues. The germline V gene encodes CDR1 SEHNR and CDR2 FQNEAQ (reference sequence). In DNA, the CDR3 is TGTGCCAGCAGCAAGACTAGCGGGAACGACAATGAGCAGTTCTTC. It yields the protein CASSKTSGNDNEQFF.

This clonotype was detected ten times or more. The genes are TRBV19 and TRBJ2-3; a possible D gene is TRBD1 (7 bases). CDR3 length: 17 residues. CDR1 is LNHDA and CDR2 is SQIVND in the germline V gene (reference sequence). V shed 5 bases and J shed 6 bases, with 24 bases lying between them. The CDR3 spells CASSFHPPGEGADTQYF. The CDR3 nucleotides read TGTGCCAGTAGTTTCCACCCGCCGGGAGAGGGGGCTGATACGCAGTATTTT. The entire variable domain, with the rest obtained from reference TRBV19 and TRBJ2-3, is as follows: DGGITQSPKYLFRKEGQNVTLSCEQNLNHDAMYWYRQDPGQGLRLIYYSQIVNDFQKGDIAEGYSVSREKKESFPLTVTSAQKNPTAFYLCASSFHPPGEGADTQYFGPGTRLTVL.

This clonotype has at least ten counts. V is TRBV27 and J is TRBJ1-2, with 8 bases aligning to TRBD1. This CDR3 is 16 amino acids long. Unmatched junction bases numbered 12, after V lost 5 bases and J lost 4 bases. Per germline, CDR1 MNHEY and CDR2 SMNVEV (reference sequence). The CDR3 coding sequence is TGTGCCAGCAGTCCCCCACGGGCAGGGGGCAGCTATGGCTACACCTTC. Translated: CASSPPRAGGSYGYTF.

There are many counts of this clonotype. V gene TRBV6-2 or TRBV6-3 combines with J gene TRBJ2-7, with D possibly being TRBD2 (5 bases). Germline V gives CDR1 MNHEY, CDR2 SVGEGT. Trimming took 7 bases from V and 2 from J, leaving 12 bases between them. CDR3 length: 13 residues. In nucleotides, the CDR3 is TGTGCCAGCAAAGCGGAAACCCCCTACGAGCAGTACTTC. Amino acids: CASKAETPYEQYF.

This clonotype was observed at least ten times. The junction departs from germline at one end; a sequencing error may be responsible. The chain combines TRBV7-7 with TRBJ2-3, with D tentatively TRBD1 (6 bases). The CDR3 spans 15 residues. From germline, CDR1 is SSHAT and CDR2 FNYEAQ (reference sequence). CDR3 nucleotides: TGTGCTAGCAGCGCTTCACAGGGCGGCACAGATACGCAGTATTTT. It encodes CASSASQGGTDTQYF. Together with reference TRBV7-7 and TRBJ2-3, the CDR3 gives the full variable domain: GAGVSQSPRYKVTKRGQDVTLRCDPISSHATLYWYQQALGQGPEFLTYFNYEAQPDKSGLPSDRFSAERPEGSISTLTIQRTEQRDSAMYRCASSASQGGTDTQYFGPGTRLTVL.

This clonotype showed up many times. The chain couples TRBV24-1 to TRBJ2-2; D is perhaps TRBD1 (6 bases). The CDR3 covers 14 residues. Germline V gene sequence: CDR1 KGHDR, CDR2 SFDVKD. Trimming pared 7 bases from V and 3 bases from J, leaving 11 bases between. This chain's CDR3 is CATSLPGDTGELFF. The CDR3 DNA follows: TGTGCCACCAGCCTTCCAGGGGACACCGGGGAGCTGTTTTTT.

This clonotype showed up many times. The J gene is TRBJ2-1, the V gene TRBV7-2; 9 bases align to TRBD2. Germline V gene data show CDR1 as SGHTA and CDR2 as FQGNSA. The ends lost 3 bases at V and 0 bases at J; junction bases unmatched: 9. This CDR3 is 18 amino acids long. CDR3 bases: TGTGCCAGCAGCTTCTCGGGCCGACTAGCGGTCTCCTACAATGAGCAGTTCTTC. This gives the protein CASSFSGRLAVSYNEQFF.

This clonotype was seen repeatedly, ten times or more. This chain connects TRBV28 to TRBJ2-1; possible D gene TRBD2, 6 bases. V was clipped by 4 bases and J by 12 bases, with 16 bases between them. Germline V gene lookup returns CDR1 MDHEN and CDR2 SYDVKM. This CDR3 is built from 13 residues. CDR3 bases: TGTGCCAGCAGTTCGGCATCCCTGGGGGGGCAGTTCTTC. It encodes CASSSASLGGQFF.

This clonotype was observed at least ten times. The chain combines TRBV20-1 with TRBJ2-7; 9 bases agree with TRBD1. J was trimmed by 0 bases and V by 4 bases; bases with no gene match: 1. CDR1 DFQATT and CDR2 SNEGSKA come from the germline V gene (reference sequence). This CDR3 is built from 13 residues. The CDR3 here is CSAKQGASYEQYF. CDR3 DNA: TGCAGTGCTAAACAGGGGGCCTCCTACGAGCAGTACTTC.

J is TRBJ1-1 and V is TRBV20-1; the match to TRBD1 covers 11 bases. Trimming removed 6 bases from V and 4 bases from J; junction bases left unmatched: 16. The CDR3 sequence is 17 residues long. The germline V gene has CDR1 DFQATT and CDR2 SNEGSKA (reference sequence). The CDR3 protein is CSAETRTGGLWFTEAFF. Written as DNA, the CDR3 is TGCAGTGCGGAGACAAGGACAGGGGGCTTATGGTTCACTGAAGCTTTCTTT.